A single sample is the source of the 30 T cell receptor beta chains below, sequenced in a study of CD8+ T cells in alopecia areata (dated by TCRdb to between 2018 and 2020). The library was prepared using the immunoSEQ multiplex PCR assay. For TCR sequencing, RNA was extracted from every sample and reverse transcribed into cDNA to serve as template. TCRdb's version of the immuneACCESS table is confined to in-frame rearrangements and falls short of the full clone set. An unresolved V gene accounts for under half of the shortfall where checked; the remainder is of unknown origin. The table for this sample lists fewer than 250,000 clones; around two fifths of them were counted only once. More than 0.4% of the sample comes from the top ten. What the treatment or condition label conveys for this sample: oral pan-JAK inhibitor, 5-10 mg twice daily. The sequenced sample was CD4+ T cells sorted from blood, obtained at approximately week 30, from a patient treated with tofacitinib. The receptors originated from a human donor with alopecia areata.

In this sample, this clone turned up a few times. The chain joins TRBV12-5 to TRBJ2-2; either TRBD1 or TRBD2 may supply D (5 bases each). The CDR3 covers 20 residues. CDR1 is LGHNT, CDR2 FRNRAP, per germline. Trimming removed 1 base from V and 5 bases from J, with 26 bases in between. The CDR3: CASGLDHPLRERITTGELFF. The CDR3 DNA reads TGTGCTAGTGGTTTGGACCACCCACTCAGGGAGCGAATAACTACCGGGGAGCTGTTTTTT.

V is TRBV5-1 and J is TRBJ2-1; TRBD2 agrees at 8 bases. The CDR3 contains 15 residues. J was trimmed by 1 base and V by 4 bases; bases with no gene match: 4. Germline V CDR1 and CDR2: SGHRS, YFSETQ. The CDR3 region has the DNA TGCGCCAGCAGCCAAGCGGGAGTGTCCTACAATGAGCAGTTCTTC. Residues: CASSQAGVSYNEQFF.

The chain carries TRBV25-1 and TRBJ2-1; weak D call: TRBD2 (7 bases). The CDR3 consists of 17 residues. Germline CDR1 MGHDK, CDR2 SYGVNS. Trimming shortened V by 6 bases and J by 5 bases, and 23 bases separated the two germline ends. The chain's CDR3 is CASSQSRGGAVNNEQFF. The CDR3 region has the DNA TGTGCCAGCAGCCAATCTAGGGGGGGCGCGGTCAACAATGAGCAGTTCTTC.

This clone was seen a few times. CDR3 DNA: TGTGCCATCAGTGAGCCGGGACTAGAGCAGTACTTC. As protein: CAISEPGLEQYF. J is TRBJ2-7 and V is TRBV10-3; TRBD2 matches at 7 bases. Germline CDR1 is ENHRY and CDR2 is SYGVKD. V was clipped by 2 bases and J by 7 bases; unmatched bases: 2. CDR3 size: 12 residues.

This clone has only a few counts. Within the sample, other DNA sequences also encode this same CDR3. The rearrangement links TRBV5-1 to TRBJ2-1, with TRBD2 as a possible D gene (5 bases). V was cut by 2 bases and J by 0 bases, with 9 bases left in between. Germline CDR1 is SGHRS and CDR2 is YFSETQ. The CDR3 sequence is 15 residues long. The DNA of the CDR3 is TGCGCCAGCAGCTTAGGTGGGAGCTCCTACAATGAGCAGTTCTTC. The encoded protein is CASSLGGSSYNEQFF.

The chain recombines TRBV19 with TRBJ2-1; TRBD2 aligns across 9 bases. CDR3 length: 17 amino acids. J gave up 0 bases and V 3 bases, and 6 bases lay outside the gene matches. CDR1 is LNHDA and CDR2 is SQIVND in the germline V gene (reference sequence). The CDR3 region has the DNA TGTGCCAGTAGTATGCAGACTAGCGGAAGCTCCTACAATGAGCAGTTCTTC. Translating it yields CASSMQTSGSSYNEQFF.

The V call is TRBV9, the J call TRBJ1-1, with TRBD1 identical over 9 bases. CDR3 length equals 15 residues. From germline, CDR1 is SGDLS and CDR2 YYNGEE. V gave up 4 bases and J gave up 5 bases; unmatched junction bases: 9. CDR3 DNA sequence: TGTGCCAGCAGCCCTGGGGGGACAGGGCAGACTGAAGCTTTCTTT. Residues: CASSPGGTGQTEAFF.

This chain connects TRBV7-9 to TRBJ2-3; D is unclear. The germline V gene has CDR1 SEHNR and CDR2 FQNEAQ (reference sequence). The V gene lost 5 bases and the J gene lost 3 bases, with 18 bases spanning the gap. This CDR3 has 16 amino acids. The CDR3: CASSPAKFARTDTQYF. CDR3 bases: TGTGCCAGCAGCCCTGCCAAATTCGCACGGACAGATACGCAGTATTTT.

This rearrangement joins TRBV4-1 to TRBJ2-2; unclear D gene. Germline assignment: CDR1 MGHRA and CDR2 YSYEKL. V dropped 3 bases and J dropped 3 bases, with 2 bases sitting between them. CDR3 length: 12 residues. The DNA for the CDR3 is TGCGCCAGCAGCCATGACACCGGGGAGCTGTTTTTT. It translates to CASSHDTGELFF.

Only a few counts were recorded for this clone. The chain is built from TRBV2 and TRBJ1-2; D might be TRBD1 (5 bases). Trimming cost V 7 bases and J 7 bases, with 13 bases left between them. Germline CDR1 reads SNHLY; CDR2 reads FYNNEI. The CDR3 covers 12 residues. CDR3 sequence: CASTGRNFGYTF. Written as DNA, the CDR3 is TGTGCCAGCACGGGACGGAATTTTGGCTACACCTTC.

V usage is TRBV5-6 and J usage is TRBJ1-6; D is uncertain. V lost 4 bases, J lost 5 bases, and 13 bases lay in between. Germline V gives CDR1 SGHDT, CDR2 YYEEEE. The CDR3 covers 15 residues. The CDR3 DNA follows: TGTGCCAGCAGCCCGTATGCCGGCGATAATTCACCCCTCCACTTT. Protein: CASSPYAGDNSPLHF.

The chain uses TRBV29-1 and TRBJ1-2; D unclear. The V gene lost 3 bases and the J gene lost 4 bases, with 15 bases spanning the gap. CDR1 is SQVTM and CDR2 is ANQGSEA in the germline V gene. The CDR3 is 14 residues long. Here the CDR3 DNA reads TGCAGCGTTGACAATACCCGCGGGCTCTATGGCTACACCTTC. Translated, it gives CSVDNTRGLYGYTF.

This chain uses TRBV6-5 with TRBJ1-2; D perhaps matches TRBD1 (5 bases). The CDR3 sequence is 14 residues long. Trimming cost V 5 bases and J 8 bases, with 18 bases left between them. Germline CDR1 is MNHEY and CDR2 is SVGAGI. DNA of the CDR3: TGTGCCAGCAGTGAAAGGGGCAGGGTGCCCGGCTACACCTTC. It codes for CASSERGRVPGYTF.

This clone has a single count. The chain carries TRBV5-1 and TRBJ1-2, with D hard to call. This CDR3 spans 16 amino acids. Germline V gene data show CDR1 as SGHRS and CDR2 as YFSETQ. Trimming took 0 bases from V and 0 from J, leaving 12 bases between them. The CDR3 sequence: CASSLGLAGTNYGYTF. CDR3 sequence (DNA): TGCGCCAGCAGCTTGGGTTTGGCAGGTACTAACTATGGCTACACCTTC.

The rearrangement uses TRBV4-1 and TRBJ2-3; TRBD2 aligns across 12 bases. Trimming removed 4 bases from V and 4 bases from J; junction bases left unmatched: 6. CDR1 and CDR2 (germline): MGHRA, YSYEKL. The CDR3 is made up of 16 amino acids. CDR3 loop: CASSRTTSGSADTQYF. Written as DNA, the CDR3 is TGCGCCAGCAGCCGAACGACTAGCGGGAGCGCAGATACGCAGTATTTT.

This chain uses TRBV9 with TRBJ2-3; unclear D gene. Trimming removed 0 bases at V and 0 bases at J, with 5 bases between. The CDR3 has 14 residues. Germline assignment: CDR1 SGDLS and CDR2 YYNGEE. CDR3 amino acids: CASSVVTSTDTQYF. The CDR3 DNA is TGTGCCAGCAGCGTAGTAACTAGCACAGATACGCAGTATTTT.

The chain couples TRBV6-5 to TRBJ2-3; D might be TRBD2 (6 bases). There are 16 residues in the CDR3. V dropped 0 bases and J dropped 6 bases, with 16 bases sitting between them. Germline V gives CDR1 MNHEY, CDR2 SVGAGI. Written as DNA, the CDR3 is TGTGCCAGCAGTTACTCGAGATCTCTGCTAGCGGATACGCAGTATTTT. This gives the protein CASSYSRSLLADTQYF.

The rearrangement uses TRBV2 and TRBJ2-2; maybe TRBD2 (6 bases). Germline values: CDR1 SNHLY, CDR2 FYNNEI. V was trimmed by 7 bases and J by 2 bases, leaving 14 bases between them. The CDR3 covers 15 residues. DNA of the CDR3: TGTGCCAGCACCGGGACGGGACTCAACACCGGGGAGCTGTTTTTT. It translates to CASTGTGLNTGELFF.

The chain combines TRBV28 with TRBJ1-2; 11 bases map to TRBD1. There are 15 residues in the CDR3. V gave up 5 bases and J gave up 4 bases; unmatched junction bases: 6. The germline V gene has CDR1 MDHEN and CDR2 SYDVKM. CDR3 amino acids: CASSPGQGALYGYTF. CDR3 DNA sequence: TGTGCCAGCAGTCCTGGACAGGGGGCTCTCTATGGCTACACCTTC.

The rearrangement uses TRBV7-9 and TRBJ2-5; D is possibly TRBD1 (6 bases). This CDR3 is built from 14 residues. V gave up 5 bases and J gave up 4 bases, with 14 bases separating them. Germline CDR1 reads SEHNR; CDR2 reads FQNEAQ (reference sequence). In nucleotides, the CDR3 is TGTGCCAGCAGCCCGCCAGGGGCCCGAGAGACCCAGTACTTC. It yields the protein CASSPPGARETQYF.

This clone was recorded a few times. This clone may be a read error of a much larger clone one base away. The chain is built from TRBV18 and TRBJ1-3; no firm D call. This CDR3 comprises 12 residues. In germline, CDR1 is KGHSH, CDR2 LQKENI. The CDR3 is CAGSAVGNTIYF. The CDR3 bases are TGTGCCGGCTCAGCGGTTGGAAACACCATATATTTT.

The J gene is TRBJ1-2, the V gene TRBV29-1, with TRBD1 identical over 9 bases. The CDR3 is 13 amino acids. J was trimmed by 4 bases and V by 6 bases; bases with no gene match: 6. CDR1 and CDR2 from the germline V gene are SQVTM and ANQGSEA. Here the CDR3 reads CSVQDRGPYGYTF. The DNA of the CDR3 is TGCAGCGTCCAGGACAGGGGACCCTATGGCTACACCTTC.

This clone occurred many times. The V and J genes are TRBV9 and TRBJ2-4; no clear D. Germline V CDR1 and CDR2: SGDLS, YYNGEE. V was shortened by 7 bases and J by 10 bases, with 18 bases between the two germline ends. This CDR3 is built from 13 residues. The CDR3 protein is CASSMESLGIQYF. The CDR3 bases are TGTGCCAGCTCCATGGAGAGCCTGGGGATTCAGTACTTC.

This clone was counted a single time. As DNA, the CDR3 is TGTGCCAGTAGTACGGACAGGGGACAGCCCCAGCATTTT. Protein sequence: CASSTDRGQPQHF. The chain links TRBV19 to TRBJ1-5, with 9 bases lining up with TRBD1. Germline V gene lookup returns CDR1 LNHDA and CDR2 SQIVND (reference sequence). The CDR3 length is 13 residues. V was clipped by 4 bases and J by 7 bases; unmatched bases: 2.

This clone was counted a few times. This chain uses TRBV5-6 with TRBJ1-2; no clear D. The CDR3 loop spans 13 amino acids. Trimming left V 0 bases short and J 6 bases short, with 9 bases between. CDR1 SGHDT and CDR2 YYEEEE come from the germline V gene. The CDR3 coding sequence is TGTGCCAGCAGCTTGGCGGGCGTAGATGGCTACACCTTC. It encodes CASSLAGVDGYTF.

The gene calls are TRBV19 and TRBJ1-5, with 8 bases aligning to TRBD1. The germline CDR1 and CDR2 sequences are LNHDA and SQIVND (reference sequence). The trim removed 3 bases at V and 1 base at J, leaving 2 bases unmatched. The CDR3 length is 15 residues. CDR3 DNA sequence: TGTGCCAGTAGTATGCAGGGGGCGAGCAATCAGCCCCAGCATTTT. Protein sequence: CASSMQGASNQPQHF.

This clone was seen repeatedly, ten times or more. The CDR3 DNA reads as TGTGCCAGCTCAGCGACCCCCCTGGAGGGACTCTATGGCTACACCTTC. As protein: CASSATPLEGLYGYTF. The chain uses TRBV18 and TRBJ1-2; D may be TRBD1 (5 bases). Germline V lookup: CDR1 KGHSH, CDR2 LQKENI. V was clipped by 5 bases and J by 4 bases, with 20 bases between them. The CDR3 spans 16 residues.

This clone turned up a few times. The V and J genes are TRBV10-3 and TRBJ2-7, with unresolved D. V was pared by 4 bases and J by 5 bases, with 6 bases between. Germline-derived CDR1 and CDR2 are ENHRY and SYGVKD. The CDR3 runs 11 residues. This chain's CDR3 is CAISVRNEQYF. The CDR3 nucleotides are TGTGCCATCAGTGTACGGAACGAGCAGTACTTC.

Notes on this clone: The identical CDR3 is also encoded by other nucleotide sequences in the sample. The rearrangement joins TRBV5-1 to TRBJ2-3; D is perhaps TRBD1 (5 bases). With 2 bases removed from V and 1 base from J, the gap between germline ends came to 5 bases. The CDR3 contains 13 residues. Germline V gene data show CDR1 as SGHRS and CDR2 as YFSETQ. The CDR3 sequence is CASSLQGTDTQYF. CDR3 bases: TGCGCCAGCAGCTTACAGGGCACAGATACGCAGTATTTT.

This clone was seen a few times. The chain joins TRBV6-5 to TRBJ1-1, with a weak D call TRBD1 (5 bases). This CDR3 has 14 amino acids. The V end was cut by 2 bases, the J end by 1 base, with 8 bases between. From germline, CDR1 is MNHEY and CDR2 SVGAGI. CDR3 sequence reads: CASSYLDRNTEAFF. The CDR3 region has the DNA TGTGCCAGCAGTTACCTTGACAGGAACACTGAAGCTTTCTTT.